This TCR beta chain is drawn from a study of blood T cell repertoires in COVID-19. Under the authors' procedure: Reference gene primer amplification yielded estimated nucleated cell counts. Libraries were prepared by immunoSEQ multiplex PCR; TCRdb keeps only in-frame clonotypes and omits some of them. V, J and clone size are taken as reported in that table, and D and trimming were inferred from the DNA itself. This sample yields 150,000 or so clones, of which 84% are seen a single time; about 8% belongs to the top ten. The germline V gene encodes CDR1 SGHRS and CDR2 YFSETQ. V dropped 4 bases and J dropped 6; count of bases not matched to a gene: 2. This CDR3 has 12 residues.

The sample taken for sequencing was peripheral blood. J is TRBJ2-7 and V is TRBV5-1; 9 nucleotides line up with TRBD1. This clonotype originated in a man aged 40-50 years who had recovered from COVID-19. The CDR3 sequence: CASSQDRGEQYF. CDR3 nucleotides: TGCGCCAGCAGCCAGGACAGGGGCGAGCAGTACTTC.